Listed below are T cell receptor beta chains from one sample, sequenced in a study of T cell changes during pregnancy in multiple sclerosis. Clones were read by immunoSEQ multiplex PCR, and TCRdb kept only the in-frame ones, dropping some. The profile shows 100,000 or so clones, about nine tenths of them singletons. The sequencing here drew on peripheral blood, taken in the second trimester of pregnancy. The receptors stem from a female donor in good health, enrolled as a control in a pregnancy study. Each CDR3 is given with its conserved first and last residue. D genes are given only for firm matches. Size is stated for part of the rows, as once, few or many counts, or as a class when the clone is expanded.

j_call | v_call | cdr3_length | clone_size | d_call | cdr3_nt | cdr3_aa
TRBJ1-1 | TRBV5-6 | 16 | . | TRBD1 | TGTGCCAGCAGCTTGGGGCAGGGGGCGCTTAGGACTGAAGCTTTCTTT | CASSLGQGALRTEAFF
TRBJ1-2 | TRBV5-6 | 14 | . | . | TGTGCCAGCAGCTTGGATCTAGGGGGCTATGGCTACACCTTC | CASSLDLGGYGYTF
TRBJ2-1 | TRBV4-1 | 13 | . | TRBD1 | TGCGCCAGCAGCCAATTCAGGGGGAATGAGCAGTTCTTC | CASSQFRGNEQFF
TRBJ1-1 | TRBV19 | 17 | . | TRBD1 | TGTGCCAGTAGTCCCATAAGGACAGGAAAAGTGAACACTGAAGCTTTCTTT | CASSPIRTGKVNTEAFF
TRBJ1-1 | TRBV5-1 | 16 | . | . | TGCGCCAGCAGCCGCACGGGACAAAGCGAGAACACTGAAGCTTTCTTT | CASSRTGQSENTEAFF
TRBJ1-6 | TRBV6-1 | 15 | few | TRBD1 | TGTGCCAGCAGCCTACAGGGGCCGCCCAATTCACCCCTCCACTTT | CASSLQGPPNSPLHF
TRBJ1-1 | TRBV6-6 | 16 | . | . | TGTGCCAGCAGTTCTAGGGACTGGGGGCGGGGGACTGAAGCTTTCTTT | CASSSRDWGRGTEAFF
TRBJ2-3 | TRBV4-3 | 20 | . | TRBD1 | TGCGCCAGCAGCCAAGATTTAGAACAGGGGCTGGGGACGGGCACAGATACGCAGTATTTT | CASSQDLEQGLGTGTDTQYF
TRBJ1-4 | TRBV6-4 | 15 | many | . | TGTGCCAGCAGTGAGGGAACCTCCGGCGGGGAAAAACTGTTTTTT | CASSEGTSGGEKLFF
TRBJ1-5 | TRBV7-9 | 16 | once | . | TGTGCCAGCAGCCTTATTGCCAGTGGAGGGAATCAGCCCCAGCATTTT | CASSLIASGGNQPQHF
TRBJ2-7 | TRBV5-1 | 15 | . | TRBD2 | TGCGCCAGCAGTGAGATTCCCGGGACTAGCTACGAGCAGTACTTC | CASSEIPGTSYEQYF
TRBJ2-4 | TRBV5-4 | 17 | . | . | TGTGCCAGCAGTTCAGGGGGGCAGACACTAGCCAAAAACATTCAGTACTTC | CASSSGGQTLAKNIQYF
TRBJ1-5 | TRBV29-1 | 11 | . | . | TGCAGCGTGTCCCACGGTCAGGCCCAGCATTTT | CSVSHGQAQHF
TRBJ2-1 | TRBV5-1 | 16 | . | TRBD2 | TGCGCCAGCAGCTTGTCTGCGGGAGAAGGCTACAATGAGCAGTTCTTC | CASSLSAGEGYNEQFF
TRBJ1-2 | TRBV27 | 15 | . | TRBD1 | TGTGCCAGCAGTTTAATCCCCACCAGGGGGCGAGGCTACACCTTC | CASSLIPTRGRGYTF
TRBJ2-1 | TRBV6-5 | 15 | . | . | TGTGCCAGCAGTAATCGGGACTCGACCTACAATGAGCAGTTCTTC | CASSNRDSTYNEQFF
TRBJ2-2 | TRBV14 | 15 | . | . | TGTGCCAGCAGCCAAGTGACAGGCAATGCCGGGGAGCTGTTTTTT | CASSQVTGNAGELFF
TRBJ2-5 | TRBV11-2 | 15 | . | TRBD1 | TGTGCCAGCAGCATCCGGGACAGGGCATTAGAGACCCAGTACTTC | CASSIRDRALETQYF
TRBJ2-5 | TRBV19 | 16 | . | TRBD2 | TGTGCCAGTAGTCCAATAGCGGGGGACCCCACGGAGACCCAGTACTTC | CASSPIAGDPTETQYF
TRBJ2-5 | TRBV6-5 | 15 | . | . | TGTGCCAGCAACGAAAGGGCAGGGTTGGGAGAGACCCAGTACTTC | CASNERAGLGETQYF
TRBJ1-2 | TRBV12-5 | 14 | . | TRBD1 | TGTGCTAGTGGTCCTGGGACAGGGGGCGACGGCTACACCTTC | CASGPGTGGDGYTF
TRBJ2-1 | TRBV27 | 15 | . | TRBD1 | TGTGCCAGCAGTTTCCCACGCCTTGACAGGGGGGAGCGGTTCTTC | CASSFPRLDRGERFF
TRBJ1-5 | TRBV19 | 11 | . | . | TGTGCCAGTAGTCTCCGAGGGCCCCAGCATTTT | CASSLRGPQHF
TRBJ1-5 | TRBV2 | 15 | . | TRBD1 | TGTGCCAGCAGTGAAGCGAAGGGGGCAGGTCAGCCCCAGCATTTT | CASSEAKGAGQPQHF
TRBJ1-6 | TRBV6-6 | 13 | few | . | TGTGCCAGCAGTTACTCGGAGTATTCACCCCTCCACTTT | CASSYSEYSPLHF
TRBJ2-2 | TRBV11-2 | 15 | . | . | TGTGCCAGCCCCCCCAGAGCGGTAAACACCGGGGAGCTGTTTTTT | CASPPRAVNTGELFF
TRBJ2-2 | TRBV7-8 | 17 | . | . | TGTGCCAGCAGCCCCCGAGCTCTCGGGGCGAACACCGGGGAGCTGTTTTTT | CASSPRALGANTGELFF
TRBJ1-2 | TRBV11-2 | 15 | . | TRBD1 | TGTGCCAGCAGCGAAAGGGACAGGGGCCGAGATGGCTACACCTTC | CASSERDRGRDGYTF
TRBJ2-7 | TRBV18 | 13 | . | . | TGTGCCAGCTCACCGCCACTAGCCGACGAGCAGTACTTC | CASSPPLADEQYF
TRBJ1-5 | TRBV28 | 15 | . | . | TGTGCCAGCAGTTTAGGGTTGGCGGGAAATCAGCCCCAGCATTTT | CASSLGLAGNQPQHF
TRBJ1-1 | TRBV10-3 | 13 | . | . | TGTGCCATCAGTGAGACAGTCAACACTGAAGCTTTCTTT | CAISETVNTEAFF
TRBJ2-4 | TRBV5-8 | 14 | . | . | TGTGCCAGCAGCTTACGGGGGGCTATGTACATTCAGTACTTC | CASSLRGAMYIQYF
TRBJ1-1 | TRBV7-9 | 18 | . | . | TGTGCCAGCAGCTTAGCCGGACGTGCTGAGGGCATGAACACTGAAGCTTTCTTT | CASSLAGRAEGMNTEAFF
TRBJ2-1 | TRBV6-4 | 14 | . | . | TGTGCCAGCAGTGACTCTGGCAGTGAAGATGAGCAGTTCTTC | CASSDSGSEDEQFF
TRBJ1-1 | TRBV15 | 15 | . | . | TGTGCCACCAGCATCCAGGGGATGTTGAACACTGAAGCTTTCTTT | CATSIQGMLNTEAFF
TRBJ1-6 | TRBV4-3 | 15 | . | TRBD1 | TGCGCCAGCAGCCAGGACGACAGGGGTCCTTCACCCCTCCACTTT | CASSQDDRGPSPLHF
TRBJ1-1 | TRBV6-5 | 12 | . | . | TGTGCCAGCAGCCGTACAGGTACTGAAGCTTTCTTT | CASSRTGTEAFF
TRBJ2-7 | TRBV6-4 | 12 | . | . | TGTGCCAGCAGTGACCCTATGAGTGAGCAGTACTTC | CASSDPMSEQYF
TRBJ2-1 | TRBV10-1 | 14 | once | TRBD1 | TGCGCCAGACCGGACAGGGTACTTTTCTATGAGCAGTTCTTC | CARPDRVLFYEQFF
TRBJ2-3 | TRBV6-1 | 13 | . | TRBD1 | TGTGCCAGCAGTGCCAGGGGGAAAGATACGCAGTATTTT | CASSARGKDTQYF
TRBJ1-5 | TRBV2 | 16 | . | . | TGTGCCAGCAGTGAGGGTGGCACTAATAGCAATCAGCCCCAGCATTTT | CASSEGGTNSNQPQHF
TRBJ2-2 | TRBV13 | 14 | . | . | TGTGCCAGCAGCTTAGTTTCAGGGACCGGGGAGCTGTTTTTT | CASSLVSGTGELFF
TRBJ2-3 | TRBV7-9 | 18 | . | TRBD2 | TGTGCCAGCAGTCCCGGGACTAGCGGGGGGACTAGCACAGATACGCAGTATTTT | CASSPGTSGGTSTDTQYF
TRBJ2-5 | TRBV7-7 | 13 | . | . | TGTGCTAGCAGCTTAGACTACGAAGAGACCCAGTACTTC | CASSLDYEETQYF
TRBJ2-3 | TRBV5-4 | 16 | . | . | TGTGCCAGCAGAAACGGACAGTCGCGGAGCACAGATACGCAGTATTTT | CASRNGQSRSTDTQYF